The 12 T cell receptor beta chains listed next were all sequenced from one sample in a study of shared clonotypes between healthy human individuals. Clones were read by immunoSEQ multiplex PCR, and TCRdb kept only the in-frame ones, dropping some. The sample lists around 620,000 clones; roughly 95% were seen once. CD45RO-negative cells were positively selected for CCR7, leaving out terminally differentiated effector memory CD45RA+ cells. Sequencing was performed on naive CD8+ T cells sorted from blood. The receptor set was obtained from a woman aged 30 to 39 in good health.

The V call is TRBV4-1, the J call TRBJ2-1; D possibly corresponds to TRBD1 (7 bases). The CDR3 extends over 16 amino acids. V lost 2 bases to trimming and J lost 9 bases, with 20 bases between them. Germline V gene lookup returns CDR1 MGHRA and CDR2 YSYEKL. This CDR3 reads CASSQQGDFRVGEQFF. CDR3 DNA sequence: TGCGCCAGCAGCCAACAGGGGGACTTTCGGGTGGGTGAGCAGTTCTTC.

The rearrangement links TRBV27 to TRBJ1-2; D unresolved. The V and J ends lost 6 bases and 3 bases respectively, with 17 bases between them. Germline V gives CDR1 MNHEY, CDR2 SMNVEV (reference sequence). The CDR3 extends over 15 amino acids. CDR3 in DNA: TGTGCCAGCAGCCGCAGTGAAGGGCGCGACTATGGCTACACCTTC. Translated, it gives CASSRSEGRDYGYTF.

V gene TRBV4-1 combines with J gene TRBJ2-7; D is ambiguous. This CDR3 contains 16 residues. The V end lost 1 base, the J end lost 5 bases, and 18 bases lay between the germline ends. CDR1 is MGHRA and CDR2 is YSYEKL in the germline V gene. The DNA of the CDR3 is TGCGCCAGCAGCCAAGTGGTATCCGGCCAAGGCGACGAGCAGTACTTC. Translated: CASSQVVSGQGDEQYF.

The chain carries TRBV2 and TRBJ2-7; 10 bases fit TRBD2. Per germline, CDR1 SNHLY and CDR2 FYNNEI. V trimming: 7 bases; J trimming: 1 base; junction bases outside the gene matches: 25. The CDR3 consists of 21 residues. CDR3 amino acids: CASTFGGILSSGSALSYEQYF. As DNA, the CDR3 is TGTGCCAGCACTTTCGGGGGTATCTTGTCTAGCGGGAGCGCACTGTCCTACGAGCAGTACTTC.

The chain carries TRBV19 and TRBJ1-5; 9 bases line up with TRBD1. The germline CDR1 and CDR2 sequences are LNHDA and SQIVND (reference sequence). V lost 6 bases to trimming and J lost 0 bases; unmatched junction nucleotides: 3. CDR3 length: 15 amino acids. The CDR3 sequence is CASRQGAGSNQPQHF. CDR3 sequence (DNA): TGTGCCAGTAGACAGGGGGCCGGTAGCAATCAGCCCCAGCATTTT. The complete variable domain, with remaining parts taken from reference TRBV19 and TRBJ1-5, reads DGGITQSPKYLFRKEGQNVTLSCEQNLNHDAMYWYRQDPGQGLRLIYYSQIVNDFQKGDIAEGYSVSREKKESFPLTVTSAQKNPTAFYLCASRQGAGSNQPQHFGDGTRLSIL.

As concerns this clone: This sample includes further DNA sequences coding for the same CDR3. V is TRBV27 and J is TRBJ2-1; D perhaps matches TRBD2 (6 bases). V dropped 6 bases and J dropped 0 bases, with 9 bases sitting between them. The CDR3 extends over 14 amino acids. Germline loops: CDR1 MNHEY, CDR2 SMNVEV (reference sequence). In nucleotides, the CDR3 is TGTGCCAGCAGCCTTAGCGGCTCCTACAATGAGCAGTTCTTC. Amino acids: CASSLSGSYNEQFF.

The chain recombines TRBV7-6 with TRBJ2-7; no definite D call. Trimming removed 3 bases from V and 3 bases from J, with 9 bases in between. The CDR3 is 13 residues long. Germline values: CDR1 SGHVS, CDR2 FNYEAQ. The CDR3 loop is CASSFRKYYEQYF. Written as DNA, the CDR3 is TGTGCCAGCAGCTTCAGGAAATACTACGAGCAGTACTTC.

The gene calls are TRBV19 and TRBJ2-7; 7 nucleotides agree with TRBD1. The V and J ends lost 5 bases and 7 bases, in that order; junction bases with no gene match: 11. Looked up from germline, CDR1 is LNHDA and CDR2 is SQIVND (reference sequence). There are 14 residues in the CDR3. CDR3 nucleotide sequence: TGTGCCAGTAGTTTCGTCCGGGACAGTGGGGAGCAGTACTTC. It encodes CASSFVRDSGEQYF. The full variable domain, in which reference TRBV19 and TRBJ2-7 provide the parts outside the CDR3, is DGGITQSPKYLFRKEGQNVTLSCEQNLNHDAMYWYRQDPGQGLRLIYYSQIVNDFQKGDIAEGYSVSREKKESFPLTVTSAQKNPTAFYLCASSFVRDSGEQYFGPGTRLTVT.

V usage is TRBV7-9 and J usage is TRBJ2-7; 8 bases match TRBD1. The CDR3 is 15 residues long. The V and J ends lost 7 bases and 5 bases, in that order; junction bases with no gene match: 13. From germline, CDR1 is SEHNR and CDR2 FQNEAQ (reference sequence). CDR3 nucleotide sequence: TGTGCCAGCACCGCCACCAGGACAGGGTTCGACGAGCAGTACTTC. Protein sequence: CASTATRTGFDEQYF.

The table lists this clone with a few counts. The chain has TRBV4-1 and TRBJ1-5; the D gene is possibly TRBD1 (6 bases). V lost 3 bases, J lost 5 bases, and 14 bases lay in between. CDR1 is MGHRA, CDR2 YSYEKL, per germline. The CDR3 spans 15 residues. CDR3 sequence reads: CASSHGGGAHQPQHF. CDR3 coding DNA: TGCGCCAGCAGCCATGGCGGGGGGGCGCATCAGCCCCAGCATTTT.

This rearrangement joins TRBV27 to TRBJ2-1; TRBD2 aligns across 13 bases. With V trimmed by 8 bases and J by 2 bases, 6 bases remained unmatched. Germline V gene data show CDR1 as MNHEY and CDR2 as SMNVEV (reference sequence). This CDR3 region has 16 residues. CDR3 protein: CASGTSGTRTYNEQFF. DNA for the CDR3: TGTGCCAGCGGGACTAGCGGGACCAGGACCTACAATGAGCAGTTCTTC.

In regard to this clone: The same CDR3 arises from other DNA sequences in this sample as well. The rearrangement links TRBV9 to TRBJ2-7; 10 positions match TRBD1. The CDR3 totals 14 residues. Per germline, CDR1 SGDLS and CDR2 YYNGEE. The V segment lost 0 bases and the J segment 4 bases; nucleotides outside the gene matches: 1. As DNA, the CDR3 is TGTGCCAGCAGCGTAGGACAGGGGGCATACGAGCAGTACTTC. Amino acids: CASSVGQGAYEQYF.